This T cell receptor beta chain was retrieved from a study of regulatory T cells in long-lasting Graves disease. Study-level background: Patients with new Graves' disease had used antithyroid drugs below 3 months. Study-level findings and limits: Persistent Graves' patients showed less TCR diversity than newly diagnosed ones.

Time point: newly diagnosed GD, antithyroid drugs for less than 3 months. Making the TCR library involved RNA that had been extracted from PBMCs. This clonotype was counted many times. Its antigen remains unidentified. Construction of TCR beta libraries relied on iRepertoire HTBI primers and on Arm-PCR targeting CDR3 regions. TCRdb used MiXCR to reprocess the multiplex PCR reads, holding one entry per CDR3 protein. The sample carries hundreds of thousands of distinct CDR3 sequences, around 17% recorded once. This CDR3 contains 16 residues. CDR1 and CDR2 (germline): MDHEN, SYDVKM. The V and J ends lost 5 bases and 7 bases, in that order; junction bases with no gene match: 10. In addition, the sample was reused for a study of T cells in Graves' hyperthyroidism and ophthalmopathy. This second report adds: Graves' hyperthyroidism was deemed stable given no ophthalmopathy progression within 18 months. A set of HTBI primers served as the primers for a first-round RT-PCR of the TCR CDR3.

The sequencing used peripheral blood mononuclear cells (PBMCs), collected at new diagnosis, from a patient treated with antithyroid drugs. This chain links TRBV28 with TRBJ2-4; 11 bases align to TRBD2. This receptor was identified in a woman aged 25 to 39 with Graves disease. CDR3 loop: CASSRLAGGPRNIQYF. Written as DNA, the CDR3 is TGTGCCAGCAGTCGGTTAGCGGGAGGGCCGCGGAACATTCAGTACTTC.